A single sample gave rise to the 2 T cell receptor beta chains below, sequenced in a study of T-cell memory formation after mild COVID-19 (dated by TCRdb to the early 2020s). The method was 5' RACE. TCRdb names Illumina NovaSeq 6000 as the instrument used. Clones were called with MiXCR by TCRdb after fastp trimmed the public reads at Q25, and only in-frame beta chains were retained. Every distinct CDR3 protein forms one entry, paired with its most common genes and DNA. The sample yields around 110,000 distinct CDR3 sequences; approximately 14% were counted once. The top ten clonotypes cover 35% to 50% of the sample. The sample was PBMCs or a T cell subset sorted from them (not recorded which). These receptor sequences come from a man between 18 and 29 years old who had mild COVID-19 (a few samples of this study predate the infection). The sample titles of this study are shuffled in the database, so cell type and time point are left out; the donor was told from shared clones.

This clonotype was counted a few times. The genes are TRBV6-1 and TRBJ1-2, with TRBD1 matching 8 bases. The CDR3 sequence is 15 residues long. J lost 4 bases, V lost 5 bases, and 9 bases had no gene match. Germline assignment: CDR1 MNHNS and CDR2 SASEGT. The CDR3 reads CASSLTGGDGYGYTF. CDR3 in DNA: TGTGCCAGCAGTTTAACAGGGGGTGATGGCTATGGCTACACCTTC.

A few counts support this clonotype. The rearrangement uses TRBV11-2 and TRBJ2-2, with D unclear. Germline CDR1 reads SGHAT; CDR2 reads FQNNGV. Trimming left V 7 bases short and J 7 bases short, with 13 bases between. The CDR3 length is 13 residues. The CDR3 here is CASTLGWIGELFF. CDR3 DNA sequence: TGTGCCAGCACCCTCGGGTGGATCGGGGAGCTGTTTTTT.